This T cell receptor beta chain was found in a study of tumor-infiltrating lymphocytes in localized non-small cell lung cancer. Study background: Each patient gave resected tumor and non-adjacent uninvolved lung tissue. Study findings and constraints: Compared with uninvolved lung, tumors showed higher T cell infiltration by TCRbeta sequencing. Different pieces of the same tissue were used for each assay.

TCRdb's copy holds only in-frame clones and misses some; the assay was immunoSEQ multiplex PCR. This table has 2,500 to 3,000 clones, about 62% appearing once. The CDR3 consists of 13 residues. Between the trimmed V and J ends, which lost 5 bases and 5 bases, there was a span of 13 bases. Germline V lookup: CDR1 SGHRS, CDR2 YFSETQ. In the case of this clone: Its antigen is undetermined.

Sample: uninvolved lung tissue not adjacent to the tumor. The genes are TRBV5-1 and TRBJ1-1, with D tentatively TRBD1 (5 bases). This receptor was taken from a human donor with non-small cell lung cancer. CDR3 coding DNA: TGCGCCAGCAGTACACCCCCAGGGACTGAAGCTTTCTTT. Protein product: CASSTPPGTEAFF. Variable domain in full (rest from reference TRBV5-1 and TRBJ1-1): KAGVTQTPRYLIKTRGQQVTLSCSPISGHRSVSWYQQTPGQGLQFLFEYFSETQRNKGNFPGRFSGRQFSNSRSEMNVSTLELGDSALYLCASSTPPGTEAFFGQGTRLTVV.